This paragraph covers one T cell receptor (beta chain) sequence. Its antigen is unidentified. Between the trimmed V and J ends, which lost 5 bases and 3 bases, there was a span of 11 bases. The germline gives CDR1 SGHVS, CDR2 FQNEAQ. The CDR3 extends over 13 amino acids. The data are from a study of graft-versus-host responses after intestinal transplantation. Study summary: All recipients got anti-thymocyte globulin induction, then tacrolimus and steroids for about three years.

The data were produced by immunoSEQ multiplex PCR, yet TCRdb's version contains in-frame clones alone and is incomplete. Counted here are tens of thousands of clones, about 92% occurring once; the ten biggest clones make up approximately 1.3%. This receptor was obtained from a human donor who received an intestinal transplant. Here the sequenced sample was unstimulated CD8+ T cells sorted from spleen or lymph node cells, taken before intestinal transplant. The rearrangement uses TRBV7-8 and TRBJ2-7; a weak D match, TRBD2 (5 bases). For the CDR3, the DNA is TGTGCCAGCAGCCCTAGCCTAGGCTACGAGCAGTACTTC. Translation gives CASSPSLGYEQYF.